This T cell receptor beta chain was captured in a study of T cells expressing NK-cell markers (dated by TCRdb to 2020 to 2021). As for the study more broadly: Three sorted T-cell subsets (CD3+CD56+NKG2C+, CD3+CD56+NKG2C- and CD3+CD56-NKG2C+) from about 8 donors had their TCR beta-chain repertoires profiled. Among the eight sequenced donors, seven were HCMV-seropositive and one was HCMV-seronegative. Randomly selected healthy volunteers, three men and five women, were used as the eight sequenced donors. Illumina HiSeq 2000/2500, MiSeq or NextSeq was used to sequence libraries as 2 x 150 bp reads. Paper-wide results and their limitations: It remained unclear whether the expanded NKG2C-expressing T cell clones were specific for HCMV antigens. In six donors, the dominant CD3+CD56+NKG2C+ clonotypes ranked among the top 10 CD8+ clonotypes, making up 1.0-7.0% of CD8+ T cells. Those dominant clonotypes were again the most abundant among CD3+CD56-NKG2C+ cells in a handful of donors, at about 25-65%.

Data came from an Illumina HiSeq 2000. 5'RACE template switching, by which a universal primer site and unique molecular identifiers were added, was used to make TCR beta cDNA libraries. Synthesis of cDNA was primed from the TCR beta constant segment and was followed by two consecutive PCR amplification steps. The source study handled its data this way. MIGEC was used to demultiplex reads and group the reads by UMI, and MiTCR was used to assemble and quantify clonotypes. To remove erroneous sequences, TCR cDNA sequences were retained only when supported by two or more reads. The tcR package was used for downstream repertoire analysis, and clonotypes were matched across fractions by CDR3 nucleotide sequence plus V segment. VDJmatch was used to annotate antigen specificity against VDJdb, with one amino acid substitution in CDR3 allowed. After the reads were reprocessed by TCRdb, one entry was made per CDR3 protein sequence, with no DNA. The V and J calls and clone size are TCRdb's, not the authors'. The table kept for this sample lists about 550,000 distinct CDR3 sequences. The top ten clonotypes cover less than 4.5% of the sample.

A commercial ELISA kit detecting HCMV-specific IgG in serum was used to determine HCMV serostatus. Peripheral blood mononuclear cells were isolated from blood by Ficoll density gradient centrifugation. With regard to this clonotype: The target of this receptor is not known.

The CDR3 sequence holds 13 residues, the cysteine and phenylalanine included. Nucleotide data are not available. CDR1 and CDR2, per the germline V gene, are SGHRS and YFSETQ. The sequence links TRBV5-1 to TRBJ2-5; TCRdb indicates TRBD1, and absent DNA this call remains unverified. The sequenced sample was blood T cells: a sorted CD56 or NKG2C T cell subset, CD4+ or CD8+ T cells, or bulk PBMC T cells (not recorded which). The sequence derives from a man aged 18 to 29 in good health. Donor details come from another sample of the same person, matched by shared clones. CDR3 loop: CASSGTDQETQYF.